This T cell receptor (beta chain) originates from a study of T cell changes during pregnancy in multiple sclerosis. The repertoire was sequenced with immunoSEQ multiplex PCR; TCRdb's copy has only in-frame clones and lacks some. This table holds 15,000 to 20,000 clones, about 88% found once. This CDR3 has 16 amino acids. Germline values: CDR1 MNHEY, CDR2 SVGAGI. V trimming: 2 bases; J trimming: 4 bases; junction bases outside the gene matches: 8. The chain carries TRBV6-5 and TRBJ1-2; 9 bases align to TRBD1. The sequence was obtained from a female donor in good health, enrolled as a control in a pregnancy study. Sample: CD4+ T cells from peripheral blood mononuclear cells, taken in the first trimester of pregnancy. CDR3: CASSYGQGITFYGYTF. The CDR3, as DNA: TGTGCCAGCAGTTACGGACAGGGGATAACCTTCTATGGCTACACCTTC.